These 26 T cell receptor beta chains were sequenced from one sample in a study of cytomegalovirus exposure and HLA in healthy donors (dated by TCRdb to about 2017). Library prep was done by the immunoSEQ multiplex PCR assay. For the multiplex PCR, a mixture combining 60 forward primers for TCR Vbeta segments and 13 reverse primers for TCR Jbeta segments was used. In its TCRdb copy, this immuneACCESS table keeps in-frame sequences only and misses some clones. Where compared with another copy, unresolved V genes explain less than half of these, and the others have no known cause. A total of tens of thousands of clones appear in this sample, roughly 80% of them only once. Together, the top ten hold under 3% of the sample. Sequenced input: PBMCs. The receptor source for this set is a woman between 25 and 40 years old in good health and CMV-seronegative.

A single count supports this clone. Its ends do not fully match the called genes, so a read error is possible. This rearrangement joins TRBV7-7 to TRBJ2-1; D is perhaps TRBD2 (6 bases). CDR1 and CDR2 (germline): SSHAT, FNYEAQ (reference sequence). This CDR3 spans 14 amino acids. The CDR3 DNA reads TGTGCTAGCAGCTCCGGGACTCTCTACAATGAGCAGTTCTTC. Protein product: CASSSGTLYNEQFF.

This chain connects TRBV5-6 to TRBJ2-7; 14 nucleotides match TRBD2. V gave up 4 bases and J gave up 3 bases; unmatched junction bases: 9. The CDR3 has 17 residues. Germline V gene data show CDR1 as SGHDT and CDR2 as YYEEEE. For the CDR3, the DNA is TGTGCCAGCAGCGGACAGGGACTAGCGGGAGACGGCTACGAGCAGTACGTC. It translates to CASSGQGLAGDGYEQYV.

The V and J genes are TRBV2 and TRBJ1-5; 11 positions match TRBD1. This CDR3 is built from 13 residues. Per germline, CDR1 SNHLY and CDR2 FYNNEI. J gave up 5 bases and V 7 bases, and 1 base lay outside the gene matches. The CDR3 nucleotides read TGTGCCAGCAAGGGACAGGGGGATCAGCCCCAGCATTTT. This gives the protein CASKGQGDQPQHF.

The rearrangement joins TRBV10-3 to TRBJ2-7; possibly TRBD1 for D (6 bases). Germline CDR1 is ENHRY and CDR2 is SYGVKD. The CDR3 is 16 amino acids. CDR3 in DNA: TGTGCCATCAGTACCGGGGCAGGGGTTAGCTCCTGCGAGCAGTACGTC. This codes for CAISTGAGVSSCEQYV.

V and J are TRBV6-4 and TRBJ2-1; D is perhaps TRBD2 (6 bases). CDR1 is MRHNA, CDR2 SNTAGT, per germline. The CDR3 is 11 amino acids. With 6 bases removed from V and 13 bases from J, the gap between germline ends came to 13 bases. Here the CDR3 DNA reads TGTGCCAGCAGGAACGGGGAGGTTCAGTTCTTC. This translates into CASRNGEVQFF.

This clone was seen only a few times. V gene TRBV4-1 combines with J gene TRBJ1-2; 7 nucleotides align to TRBD1. CDR3 size: 15 residues. The germline V gene encodes CDR1 MGHRA and CDR2 YSYEKL. The V and J ends lost 2 bases and 8 bases, in that order; junction bases with no gene match: 11. CDR3 loop: CASSQFRQGAGGYTF. In DNA form, the CDR3 reads TGCGCCAGCAGCCAATTCAGACAGGGTGCGGGGGGCTACACCTTC.

J is TRBJ2-5 and V is TRBV11-3; 8 bases line up with TRBD1. The CDR3 runs to 17 residues. V was clipped by 1 base and J by 1 base; unmatched bases: 8. Germline CDR1 reads SGHNT; CDR2 reads YENEEA. In DNA, the CDR3 is TGTGCCAGCAGCTTAGGGCAGGGGGCGTCGGTCCAAGAGACCCAGTACTTC. It encodes CASSLGQGASVQETQYF.

The CDR3 sequence: CASSLGQKDRGLETQYF. CDR3 coding DNA: TGTGCCAGCAGCTTAGGCCAGAAGGACAGGGGGTTAGAGACCCAGTACTTC. The chain couples TRBV13 to TRBJ2-5; 10 bases line up with TRBD1. Germline lookup yields CDR1 PRHDT and CDR2 FYEKMQ (reference sequence). The trim removed 0 bases at V and 4 bases at J, leaving 8 bases unmatched. The CDR3 is 17 residues long.

The chain carries TRBV4-1 and TRBJ2-1; no clear D gene. Germline V gene data show CDR1 as MGHRA and CDR2 as YSYEKL. V was clipped by 4 bases and J by 6 bases, with 16 bases between them. CDR3 length: 15 residues. CDR3 loop: CASSLPESGTNEQFF. DNA for the CDR3: TGCGCCAGCAGCCTCCCGGAATCGGGTACCAATGAGCAGTTCTTC.

The V call is TRBV5-1, the J call TRBJ1-1; no clear D. The V gene lost 4 bases and the J gene lost 1 base, with 14 bases spanning the gap. Per the germline V gene, CDR1 is SGHRS and CDR2 is YFSETQ. The CDR3 loop spans 15 amino acids. The CDR3 DNA follows: TGCGCCAGCAGCCCCGAGGTTTTGGGGAACACTGAAGCTTTCTTT. This codes for CASSPEVLGNTEAFF.

A few counts support this clone. The CDR3, as DNA: TGTGCCAGCAGCCCCGGGACAGGGAAGGTGAGCCAGTACTTC. It specifies CASSPGTGKVSQYF. V is TRBV5-6 and J is TRBJ2-7; 9 nucleotides line up with TRBD1. V dropped 4 bases and J dropped 10; count of bases not matched to a gene: 12. Per the germline V gene, CDR1 is SGHDT and CDR2 is YYEEEE. The CDR3 loop spans 14 amino acids.

This clone was counted only a few times. V and J are TRBV5-1 and TRBJ2-5; TRBD2 aligns across 8 bases. CDR3 length equals 16 residues. Germline CDR1 reads SGHRS; CDR2 reads YFSETQ. The junction had 9 bases not matched to a gene; V was cut back by 0 bases and J by 5 bases. The CDR3: CASSLGPGGPGETQYF. CDR3 nucleotides: TGCGCCAGCAGCTTGGGACCGGGAGGGCCAGGGGAGACCCAGTACTTC.

Points on this clone: Within the sample, other DNA sequences also encode this same CDR3. The V call is TRBV9, the J call TRBJ1-1, with 8 bases that match TRBD1. Trimming at V came to 0 bases and at J to 5 bases, leaving 3 bases not matched to a gene. This CDR3 is built from 14 residues. CDR1 and CDR2 from the germline V gene are SGDLS and YYNGEE. CDR3 bases: TGTGCCAGCAGCGTAGCTTACAGGGGGACTGAAGCTTTCTTT. This encodes CASSVAYRGTEAFF.

V and J are TRBV6-5 and TRBJ2-1, with 7 bases lining up with TRBD2. V dropped 2 bases and J dropped 3; count of bases not matched to a gene: 4. The CDR3 is 15 amino acids. Per germline, CDR1 MNHEY and CDR2 SVGAGI. The CDR3: CASSYDGGGYNEQFF. DNA of the CDR3: TGTGCCAGCAGTTACGATGGCGGGGGCTACAATGAGCAGTTCTTC.

In this sample, this clone turned up once. The V and J genes are TRBV28 and TRBJ2-1, with 7 nucleotides matching TRBD2. The J segment lost 10 bases and the V segment lost 6 bases, leaving 6 bases of the junction unmatched. The CDR3 extends over 12 amino acids. In germline, CDR1 is MDHEN, CDR2 SYDVKM. This chain's CDR3 is CASRNQREEQFF. The CDR3 coding sequence is TGTGCCAGCAGGAATCAGCGGGAAGAGCAGTTCTTC.

J is TRBJ2-2 and V is TRBV11-2; TRBD2 aligns across 11 bases. The V gene end was trimmed by 4 bases and the J gene end by 8 bases; junction bases not matched to a gene: 6. The CDR3 loop spans 15 amino acids. CDR1 is SGHAT and CDR2 is FQNNGV in the germline V gene. CDR3 coding DNA: TGTGCCAGCAGCTACCTAGCGGGAGGAGTTGGGGAGCTGTTTTTT. Amino acids: CASSYLAGGVGELFF.

This clone appeared a single time. J is TRBJ1-5 and V is TRBV28, with D maybe TRBD1 (5 bases). There are 17 residues in the CDR3. V was shortened by 6 bases and J by 7 bases, with 25 bases between the two germline ends. Germline CDR1 is MDHEN and CDR2 is SYDVKM. The CDR3 sequence: CASSLVSGQGGNQPQHF. In DNA, the CDR3 is TGTGCCAGCAGCTTAGTTTCTGGACAAGGAGGGAACCAGCCCCAGCATTTT.

The chain is built from TRBV7-2 and TRBJ1-2, with a possible D match to TRBD1 (5 bases). CDR1 and CDR2 (germline): SGHTA, FQGNSA. This CDR3 spans 16 amino acids. The germline V and J ends were trimmed by 5 bases and 4 bases, with 20 bases remaining between them. CDR3 region: CASSPTGSERSYGYTF. The CDR3 DNA reads as TGTGCCAGCAGCCCTACAGGTTCAGAGCGTAGCTATGGCTACACCTTC.

This clone was seen a handful of times. The genes are TRBV28 and TRBJ1-1; D remains unclear. The V end was cut by 5 bases, the J end by 4 bases, with 17 bases between. The CDR3 length is 15 residues. Germline V CDR1 and CDR2: MDHEN, SYDVKM. CDR3: CASSTPSGPGTEAFF. The CDR3 DNA follows: TGTGCCAGCAGTACCCCTAGCGGGCCGGGCACTGAAGCTTTCTTT.

This clone was picked up one time. The gene calls are TRBV18 and TRBJ2-1; TRBD2 is a possible D gene (7 bases). CDR3 length: 16 residues. V lost 2 bases, J lost 6 bases, and 17 bases lay in between. Per the germline V gene, CDR1 is KGHSH and CDR2 is LQKENI. The CDR3 is CASSPIGGGLSNEQFF. The CDR3 bases are TGTGCCAGCTCACCAATTGGCGGGGGCCTCTCCAATGAGCAGTTCTTC. The whole variable domain, filled in from reference TRBV18 and TRBJ2-1, reads NAGVMQNPRHLVRRRGQEARLRCSPMKGHSHVYWYRQLPEEGLKFMVYLQKENIIDESGMPKERFSAEFPKEGPSILRIQQVVRGDSAAYFCASSPIGGGLSNEQFFGPGTRLTVL.

This chain uses TRBV7-2 with TRBJ1-1; D not resolved. Trimming took 3 bases from V and 10 from J, leaving 15 bases between them. CDR3 size: 13 residues. The germline V gene encodes CDR1 SGHTA and CDR2 FQGNSA. DNA for the CDR3: TGTGCCAGCAGCTTCAAGGCGGAGTCTGGAGCTTTCTTT. Residues: CASSFKAESGAFF.

On this clone itself: The sample carries other DNA sequences with the same CDR3. V and J are TRBV25-1 and TRBJ1-2; D is ambiguous. Trimming cost V 3 bases and J 7 bases, with 9 bases left between them. The CDR3 covers 12 residues. CDR1 and CDR2 from the germline V gene are MGHDK and SYGVNS. CDR3 sequence (DNA): TGTGCCAGCAGTGAGTCTTTGTCTGGCTACACCTTC. It translates to CASSESLSGYTF.

V is TRBV4-1 and J is TRBJ1-5; D possibly corresponds to TRBD1 (6 bases). CDR1 is MGHRA, CDR2 YSYEKL, per germline. The CDR3 extends over 15 amino acids. The V end lost 4 bases, the J end lost 1 base, and 11 bases lay between the germline ends. The CDR3 here is CASSRRDNSNQPQHF. The CDR3 bases are TGCGCCAGCAGCCGCCGGGACAACAGCAATCAGCCCCAGCATTTT.

V gene TRBV27 combines with J gene TRBJ1-5; the D gene is possibly TRBD1 (5 bases). V lost 3 bases to trimming and J lost 5 bases, with 14 bases between them. Looked up from germline, CDR1 is MNHEY and CDR2 is SMNVEV (reference sequence). This CDR3 has 15 residues. CDR3 loop: CASSLIGRGDQPQHF. The DNA for the CDR3 is TGTGCCAGCAGTTTGATCGGACGGGGGGATCAGCCCCAGCATTTT.

The J gene is TRBJ2-5, the V gene TRBV2, with D possibly TRBD2 on 6 matching bases. The CDR3 has 10 residues. The V end lost 6 bases, the J end lost 7 bases, and 6 bases lay between the germline ends. Germline V gives CDR1 SNHLY, CDR2 FYNNEI. The CDR3 nucleotides are TGTGCCAGCAGGGAGGGGACCCAGTACTTC. It encodes CASREGTQYF.

The CDR3 nucleotides are TGTGCCAGCAGTGAGGGCAAGAACTATGGCTACACCTTC. Protein sequence: CASSEGKNYGYTF. V gene TRBV6-1 combines with J gene TRBJ1-2; D remains unclear. This CDR3 is built from 13 residues. Trimming cost V 3 bases and J 2 bases, with 7 bases left between them. Germline lookup yields CDR1 MNHNS and CDR2 SASEGT.